This section outlines one T cell receptor beta chain sequence together with its context. The data are from a study of control samples from healthy donors and cancer patients. The repertoire was sequenced with immunoSEQ multiplex PCR; TCRdb's copy has only in-frame clones and lacks some. This repertoire shows tens of thousands of clones, about 95% found once; its top ten account for about 2.7%. V gave up 8 bases and J gave up 5 bases, with 13 bases separating them. CDR3 length: 13 residues. V and J are TRBV12-3 or TRBV12-4 and TRBJ1-5; D possibly corresponds to TRBD1 (5 bases). Sequences were obtained from blood. The receptor's source is a woman aged 25-40 years in good health. The CDR3 sequence is CASQRGIDQPQHF. The CDR3 nucleotides read TGTGCCAGCCAGAGGGGAATAGATCAGCCCCAGCATTTT.